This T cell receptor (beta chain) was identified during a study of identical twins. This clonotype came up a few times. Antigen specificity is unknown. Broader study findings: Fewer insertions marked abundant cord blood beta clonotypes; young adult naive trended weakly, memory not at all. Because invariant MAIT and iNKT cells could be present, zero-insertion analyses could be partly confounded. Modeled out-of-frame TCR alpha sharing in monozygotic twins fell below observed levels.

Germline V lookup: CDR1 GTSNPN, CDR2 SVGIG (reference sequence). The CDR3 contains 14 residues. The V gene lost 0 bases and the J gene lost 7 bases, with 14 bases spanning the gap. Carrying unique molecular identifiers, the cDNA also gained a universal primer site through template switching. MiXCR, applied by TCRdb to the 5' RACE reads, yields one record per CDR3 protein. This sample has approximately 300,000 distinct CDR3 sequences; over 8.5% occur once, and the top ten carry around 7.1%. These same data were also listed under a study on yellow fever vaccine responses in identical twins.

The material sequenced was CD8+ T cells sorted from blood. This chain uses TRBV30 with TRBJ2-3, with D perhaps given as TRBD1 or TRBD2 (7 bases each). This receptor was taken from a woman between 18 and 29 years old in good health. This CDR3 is CAWSVRGEGNTQYF. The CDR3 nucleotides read TGTGCCTGGAGTGTCAGGGGGGAGGGGAATACGCAGTATTTT.